What follows describes a single TCR beta chain. Its specificity is unknown. The data originate from a study of shared clonotypes between healthy human individuals. Study-wide background: For every donor, three CD4 naive, three CD4 memory, two CD8 naive and one CD8 memory plates were used. Study-level points and caveats: In a few donors, around 5% of naive CD4 clonotypes appeared in common.

For sorted subsets, about 200 ng DNA per replicate equaled about 30,000 T cell genomes. Original methodology: Junction-only sequences without quality scores were provided by ImmunoSEQ, so filtering was different. Clones were read by immunoSEQ multiplex PCR, and TCRdb kept only the in-frame ones, dropping some. That table is the source of V, J and clone size, and D and trimming were worked out from the DNA. Among 1.5 million to 2.5 million clones, about 94% were seen once, and the ten largest hold more than 0.9%. Selected positively for CCR7 and CD45RO-negative, naive CD8 cells excluded terminally differentiated effector memory CD45RA+ cells. J was trimmed by 7 bases and V by 0 bases; bases with no gene match: 6. This CDR3 is built from 14 residues. CDR1 is SGDLS and CDR2 is YYNGEE in the germline V gene.

The TCR originated in a man younger than 35 in good health. Sequencing input: naive CD8+ T cells sorted from blood. V and J are TRBV9 and TRBJ2-7; 8 nucleotides match TRBD1. The CDR3 sequence is CASSVASGGVEQYF. Here the CDR3 DNA reads TGTGCCAGCAGCGTAGCCTCAGGGGGCGTGGAGCAGTACTTC.